This is a list of T cell receptor beta chains from one sample in a study of control samples from healthy donors and cancer patients. Produced via immunoSEQ multiplex PCR; TCRdb's table is partial and in-frame only. The sample lists 60,000 or so clones; 88% were seen once. The sequencing sample was made of blood. Receptors originate from a man aged 45-65 years in good health. CDR3s include the opening cysteine and the closing phenylalanine or tryptophan. A D gene is named only where the DNA matches it firmly. Not every row has a clone size; where given, it reads once, few, many or a size class.

V	D	J	length	size	CDR3	DNA
TRBV28	NA	TRBJ1-6	16	NA	CASTPDRRPNNSPLHF	TGTGCCAGCACCCCAGATCGACGACCAAATAATTCACCCCTCCACTTT
TRBV3-1/TRBV3-2	NA	TRBJ1-1	14	once	CASSQAVHRAEAFF	TGTGCCAGCAGCCAAGCGGTACACCGGGCTGAAGCTTTCTTT
TRBV19	NA	TRBJ2-7	13	NA	CASSIGSPYEQYF	TGTGCCAGTAGTATAGGATCTCCCTACGAGCAGTACTTC
TRBV4-1	TRBD2	TRBJ2-5	20	NA	CASSQPAPQALAGVVETQYF	TGCGCCAGCAGCCAGCCGGCCCCCCAAGCTCTAGCGGGAGTGGTGGAGACCCAGTACTTC
TRBV4-2	NA	TRBJ2-3	17	NA	CASSQVAGAQSTDTQYF	TGTGCCAGCAGCCAAGTGGCTGGGGCTCAAAGCACAGATACGCAGTATTTT
TRBV5-1	NA	TRBJ1-2	14	NA	CASSTPTGDNGYTF	TGCGCCAGCTCCACCCCAACGGGGGACAATGGCTACACCTTC
TRBV28	TRBD2	TRBJ2-2	16	NA	CASSSDPGLSTGELFF	TGTGCCAGCAGTTCCGATCCGGGACTATCAACCGGGGAGCTGTTTTTT
TRBV29-1	TRBD1	TRBJ1-2	14	NA	CSVGGGQVVYGYTF	TGCAGCGTTGGGGGCGGACAGGTGGTCTATGGCTACACCTTC
TRBV28	NA	TRBJ1-3	14	NA	CASSTPVGGNTIYF	TGTGCCAGCAGTACCCCCGTAGGTGGAAACACCATATATTTT
TRBV4-2	NA	TRBJ1-2	17	NA	CASSLTFGGNGPHGYTF	TGTGCCAGCAGCCTCACGTTTGGGGGGAATGGGCCACATGGCTACACCTTC